This is a list of T cell receptor beta chains from one sample in a study of somatic mutations in cytotoxic T cells in rheumatoid arthritis. Measured with immunoSEQ multiplex PCR; TCRdb has only the in-frame clones, and not every one. This repertoire shows about 20,000 clones, 65% to 75% found once; its top ten account for approximately 5.3%. The specimen was CD8+ T cells sorted from blood. The source is a man in his sixties in good health. The CDR3 runs from the conserved cysteine through the conserved F or W. The D gene is left open where the match is weak. Only some rows state a clone size, as once, few, many or a class for expanded clones.

TRBV29-1,NA,NA,CSVALGGGADQPQHF
TRBV7-7,NA,TRBD2,CASSPEAGGGYNEQFF
TRBV19,NA,TRBD1,CASSMGDSPYEQYF
TRBV9,few,TRBD1,CASSPRDSPNEKLFF
TRBV27,few,TRBD2,CASSSGLAGDQETQYF
TRBV13,NA,TRBD2,CASSLSDSIRGGNEETQYF
TRBV19,NA,NA,CASSNQGNYNEQFF
TRBV15,once,TRBD2,CATSMAGVQETQYF
TRBV7-2,few,NA,CASSLGIQGWTDTQYF
TRBV19,once,TRBD2,CASSRTSGDYNEQFF
TRBV19,medium-sized,NA,CASSTPGLTEAFF
TRBV5-6,few,NA,CASSLEGRPGAIYYEQYF
TRBV5-6,few,NA,CASSLDWNTGELFF
TRBV4-3,NA,NA,CASSPTGMFTDEQYF
TRBV19,NA,NA,CASSIIQGYEQYF
TRBV10-3,NA,NA,CAISESRGNRPYEQYF
TRBV11-3,medium-sized,NA,CASSYGGRESGELFF
TRBV14,NA,TRBD2,CASSPLGGRSANEQFF
TRBV7-8,NA,NA,CASSLRTVGVAGYSNQPQHF
TRBV7-6,NA,TRBD2,CASSFSGGSSGANVLTF
TRBV27,once,NA,CASSFLAGDLGTQYF
TRBV19,NA,NA,CASSIFEIPSPSPLHF
TRBV28,NA,NA,CASRRDRFYNEKLFF
TRBV7-7,NA,TRBD1,CASSLDREGNQPQHF
TRBV28,NA,NA,CASSPTGTEAFF
TRBV4-1,NA,NA,CASSQERTQPQHF